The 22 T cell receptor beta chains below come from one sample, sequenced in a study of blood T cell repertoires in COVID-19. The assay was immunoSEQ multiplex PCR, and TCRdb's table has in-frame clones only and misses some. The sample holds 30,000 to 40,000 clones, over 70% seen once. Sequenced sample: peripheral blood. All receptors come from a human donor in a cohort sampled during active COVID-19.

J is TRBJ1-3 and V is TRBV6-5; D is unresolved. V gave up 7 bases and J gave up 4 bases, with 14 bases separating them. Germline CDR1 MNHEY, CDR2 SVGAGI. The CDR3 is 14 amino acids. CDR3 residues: CASMARTWGNTIYF. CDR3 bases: TGTGCCAGCATGGCGAGGACTTGGGGAAACACCATATATTTT.

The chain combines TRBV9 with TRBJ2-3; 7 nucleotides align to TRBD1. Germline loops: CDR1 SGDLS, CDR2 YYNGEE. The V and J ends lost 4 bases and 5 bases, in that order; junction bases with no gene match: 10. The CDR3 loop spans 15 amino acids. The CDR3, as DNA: TGTGCCAGCAGCCAGGACAGGCCGTGGGGAGATACGCAGTATTTT. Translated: CASSQDRPWGDTQYF.

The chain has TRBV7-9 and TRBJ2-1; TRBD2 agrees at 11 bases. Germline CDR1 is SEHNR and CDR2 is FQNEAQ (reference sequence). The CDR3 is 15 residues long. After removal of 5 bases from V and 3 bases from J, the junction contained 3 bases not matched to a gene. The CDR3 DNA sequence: TGTGCCAGCAGCCACACTAGCGGGGGCTACAATGAGCAGTTCTTC. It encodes CASSHTSGGYNEQFF.

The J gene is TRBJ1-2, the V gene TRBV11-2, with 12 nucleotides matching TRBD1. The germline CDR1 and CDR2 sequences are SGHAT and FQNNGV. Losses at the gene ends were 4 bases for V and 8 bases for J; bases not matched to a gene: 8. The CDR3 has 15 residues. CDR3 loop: CASSSIRDRGHGYTF. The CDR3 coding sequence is TGTGCCAGCAGCTCAATACGGGACAGGGGGCACGGCTACACCTTC.

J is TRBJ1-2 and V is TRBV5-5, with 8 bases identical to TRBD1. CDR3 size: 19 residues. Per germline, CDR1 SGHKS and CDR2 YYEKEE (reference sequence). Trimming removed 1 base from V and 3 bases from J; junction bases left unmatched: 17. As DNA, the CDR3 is TGTGCCAGCAGCTTGCTTGTAGGCGGGACAGGTTTAATAGACTATGGCTACACCTTC. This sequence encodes CASSLLVGGTGLIDYGYTF.

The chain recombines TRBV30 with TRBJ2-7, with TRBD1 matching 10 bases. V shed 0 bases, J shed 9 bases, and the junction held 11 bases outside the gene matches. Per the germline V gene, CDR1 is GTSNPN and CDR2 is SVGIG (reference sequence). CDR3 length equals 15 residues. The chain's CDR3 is CAWSVGGQGGVGQYF. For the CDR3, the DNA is TGTGCCTGGAGTGTAGGCGGACAGGGGGGAGTTGGGCAGTACTTC.

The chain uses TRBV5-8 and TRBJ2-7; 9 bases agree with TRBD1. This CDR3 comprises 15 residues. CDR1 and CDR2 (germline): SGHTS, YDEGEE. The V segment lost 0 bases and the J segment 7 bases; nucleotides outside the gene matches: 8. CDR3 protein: CASSLGGTGPSEQYF. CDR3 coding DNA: TGTGCCAGCAGCTTGGGAGGGACAGGGCCTTCGGAGCAGTACTTC.

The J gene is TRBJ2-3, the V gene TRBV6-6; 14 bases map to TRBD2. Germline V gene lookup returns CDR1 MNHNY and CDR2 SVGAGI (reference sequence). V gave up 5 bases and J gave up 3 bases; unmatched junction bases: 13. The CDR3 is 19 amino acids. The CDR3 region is CASSPRTRLAGGPTDTQYF. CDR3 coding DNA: TGTGCCAGCAGTCCCCGGACAAGACTAGCGGGAGGGCCGACAGATACGCAGTATTTT.

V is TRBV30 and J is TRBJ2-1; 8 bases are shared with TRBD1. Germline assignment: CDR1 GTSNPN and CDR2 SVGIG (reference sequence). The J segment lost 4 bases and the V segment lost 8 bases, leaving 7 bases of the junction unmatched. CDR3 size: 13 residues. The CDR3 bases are TGTGCCATCGGACAGGGTGGGTACAATGAGCAGTTCTTC. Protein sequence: CAIGQGGYNEQFF.

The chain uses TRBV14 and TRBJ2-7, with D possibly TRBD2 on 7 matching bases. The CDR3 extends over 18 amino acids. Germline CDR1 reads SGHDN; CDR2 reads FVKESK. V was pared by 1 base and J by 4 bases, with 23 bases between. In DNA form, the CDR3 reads TGTGCCAGCAGCCAAGTCCGGGGGGCAGCGGGATCAATATACGAGCAGTACTTC. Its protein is CASSQVRGAAGSIYEQYF.

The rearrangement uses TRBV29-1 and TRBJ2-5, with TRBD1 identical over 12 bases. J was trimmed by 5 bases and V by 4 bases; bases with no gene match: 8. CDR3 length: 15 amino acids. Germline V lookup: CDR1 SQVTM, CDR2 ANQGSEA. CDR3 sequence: CSVARPGQGAETQYF. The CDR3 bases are TGCAGCGTTGCTCGGCCGGGACAGGGGGCCGAGACCCAGTACTTC.

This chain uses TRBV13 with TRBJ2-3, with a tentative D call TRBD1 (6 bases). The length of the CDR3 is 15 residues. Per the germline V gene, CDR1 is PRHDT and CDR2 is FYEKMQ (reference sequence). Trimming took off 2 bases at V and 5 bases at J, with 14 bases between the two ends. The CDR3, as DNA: TGTGCCAGCAGCTTAACAGGGAAACCAGGAGATACGCAGTATTTT. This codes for CASSLTGKPGDTQYF.

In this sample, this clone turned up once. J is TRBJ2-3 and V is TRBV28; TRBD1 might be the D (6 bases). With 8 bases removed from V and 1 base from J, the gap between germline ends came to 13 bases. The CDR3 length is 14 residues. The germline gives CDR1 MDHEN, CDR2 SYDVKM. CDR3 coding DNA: TGTGCCAGCTTCGGCAGGGGACGCACAGATACGCAGTATTTT. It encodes CASFGRGRTDTQYF.

CDR3 residues: CASSIRDREFF. The CDR3 DNA reads as TGCGCCAGCAGCATCCGGGACAGAGAGTTCTTC. The rearrangement uses TRBV5-1 and TRBJ2-1; TRBD1 matches 7 bases. This CDR3 has 11 residues. Looked up from germline, CDR1 is SGHRS and CDR2 is YFSETQ. Unmatched junction bases numbered 6, after V lost 4 bases and J lost 14 bases.

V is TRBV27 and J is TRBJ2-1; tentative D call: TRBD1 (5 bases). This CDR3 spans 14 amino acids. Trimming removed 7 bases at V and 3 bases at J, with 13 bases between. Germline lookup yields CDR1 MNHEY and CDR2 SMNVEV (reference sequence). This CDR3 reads CASKQGGVYNEQFF. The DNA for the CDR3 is TGTGCCAGCAAGCAGGGTGGGGTCTACAATGAGCAGTTCTTC.

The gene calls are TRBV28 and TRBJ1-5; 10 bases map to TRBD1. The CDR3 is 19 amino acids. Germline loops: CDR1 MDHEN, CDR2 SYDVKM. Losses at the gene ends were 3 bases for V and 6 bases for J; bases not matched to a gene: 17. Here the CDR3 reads CASSFAEFGTGALGQPQHF. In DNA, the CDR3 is TGTGCCAGCAGTTTCGCCGAATTCGGGACAGGGGCGTTGGGTCAGCCCCAGCATTTT.

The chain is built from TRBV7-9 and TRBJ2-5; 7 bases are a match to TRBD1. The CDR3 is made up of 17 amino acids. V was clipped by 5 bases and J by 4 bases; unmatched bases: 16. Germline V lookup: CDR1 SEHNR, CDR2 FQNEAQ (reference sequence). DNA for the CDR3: TGTGCCAGCAGCGCGAAGGCAGGGGGTGCGATTGGAGAGACCCAGTACTTC. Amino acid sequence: CASSAKAGGAIGETQYF.

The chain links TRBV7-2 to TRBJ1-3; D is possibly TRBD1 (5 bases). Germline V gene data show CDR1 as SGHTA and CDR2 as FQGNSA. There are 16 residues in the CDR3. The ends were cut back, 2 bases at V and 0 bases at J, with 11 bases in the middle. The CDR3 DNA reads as TGTGCCAGCAGCTTACGGACACCCTACTCTGGAAACACCATATATTTT. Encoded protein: CASSLRTPYSGNTIYF.

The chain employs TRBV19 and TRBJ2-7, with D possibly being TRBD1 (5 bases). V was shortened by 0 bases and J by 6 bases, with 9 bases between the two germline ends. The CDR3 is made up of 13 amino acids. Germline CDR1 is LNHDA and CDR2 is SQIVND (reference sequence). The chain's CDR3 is CASSIDPTAEQYF. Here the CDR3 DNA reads TGTGCCAGTAGTATAGATCCGACAGCCGAGCAGTACTTC. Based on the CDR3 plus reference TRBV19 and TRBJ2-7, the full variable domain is DGGITQSPKYLFRKEGQNVTLSCEQNLNHDAMYWYRQDPGQGLRLIYYSQIVNDFQKGDIAEGYSVSREKKESFPLTVTSAQKNPTAFYLCASSIDPTAEQYFGPGTRLTVT.

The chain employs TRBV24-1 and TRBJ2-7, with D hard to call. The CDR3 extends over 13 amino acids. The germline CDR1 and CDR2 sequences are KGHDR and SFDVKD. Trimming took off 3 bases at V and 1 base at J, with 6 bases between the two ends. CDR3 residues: CATSDPGSYEQYF. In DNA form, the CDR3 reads TGTGCCACCAGTGATCCAGGTTCCTACGAGCAGTACTTC.

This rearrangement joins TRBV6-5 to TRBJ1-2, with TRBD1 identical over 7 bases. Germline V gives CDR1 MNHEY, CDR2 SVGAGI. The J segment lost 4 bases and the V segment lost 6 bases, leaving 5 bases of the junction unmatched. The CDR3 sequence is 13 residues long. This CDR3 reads CASSRDRVYGYTF. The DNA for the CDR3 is TGTGCCAGCAGCCGAGACAGGGTCTATGGCTACACCTTC.

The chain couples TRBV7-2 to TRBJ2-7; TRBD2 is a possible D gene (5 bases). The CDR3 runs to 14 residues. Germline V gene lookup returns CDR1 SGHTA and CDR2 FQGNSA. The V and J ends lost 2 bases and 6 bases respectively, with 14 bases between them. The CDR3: CASSLRGSAAEQYF. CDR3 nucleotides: TGTGCCAGCAGCTTACGAGGGAGCGCAGCCGAGCAGTACTTC.